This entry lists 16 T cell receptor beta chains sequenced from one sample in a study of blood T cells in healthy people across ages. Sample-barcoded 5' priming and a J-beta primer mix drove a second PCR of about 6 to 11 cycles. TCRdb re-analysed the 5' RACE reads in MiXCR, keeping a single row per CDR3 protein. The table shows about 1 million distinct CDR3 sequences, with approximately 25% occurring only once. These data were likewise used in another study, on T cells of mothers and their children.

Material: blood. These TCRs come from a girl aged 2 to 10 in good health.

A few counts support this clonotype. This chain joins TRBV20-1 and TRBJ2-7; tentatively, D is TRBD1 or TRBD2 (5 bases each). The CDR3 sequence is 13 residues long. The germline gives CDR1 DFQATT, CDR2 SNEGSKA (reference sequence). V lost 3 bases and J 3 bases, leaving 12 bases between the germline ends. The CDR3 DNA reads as TGCAGTGCTAGGGGGGAGTTAAACTACGAGCAGTACTTC. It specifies CSARGELNYEQYF.

The CDR3 loop is CASSPISDLEKDTQYF. The CDR3 nucleotides are TGTGCCAGCAGCCCGATCTCGGACCTCGAAAAGGATACGCAGTATTTT. The chain combines TRBV7-8 with TRBJ2-3, with D hard to call. V lost 5 bases and J 6 bases, leaving 21 bases between the germline ends. The germline gives CDR1 SGHVS, CDR2 FQNEAQ. The CDR3 has 16 residues. The whole variable domain, remainder taken from reference TRBV7-8 and TRBJ2-3, is GAGVSQSPRYKVAKRGQDVALRCDPISGHVSLFWYQQALGQGPEFLTYFQNEAQLDKSGLPSDRFFAERPEGSVSTLKIQRTQQEDSAVYLCASSPISDLEKDTQYFGPGTRLTVL.

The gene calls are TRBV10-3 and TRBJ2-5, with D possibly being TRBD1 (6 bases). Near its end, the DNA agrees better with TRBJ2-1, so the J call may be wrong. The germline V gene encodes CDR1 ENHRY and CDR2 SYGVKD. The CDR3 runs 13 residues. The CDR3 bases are TGTGCCATCACCTCCGAGGGGGAGCGGGAGCAGTTCTTC. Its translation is CAITSEGEREQFF.

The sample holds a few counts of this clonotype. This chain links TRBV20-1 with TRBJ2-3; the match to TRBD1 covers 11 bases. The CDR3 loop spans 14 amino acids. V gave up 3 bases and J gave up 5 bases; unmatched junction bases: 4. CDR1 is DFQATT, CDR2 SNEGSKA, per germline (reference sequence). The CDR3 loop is CSARGQGEGDTQYF. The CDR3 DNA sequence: TGCAGTGCTAGGGGACAGGGGGAGGGAGATACGCAGTATTTT.

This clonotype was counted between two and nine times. CDR3 coding DNA: TGCGCCAGCAGCTTGGGGGGCTCCGCAACTAATGAAAAACTGTTTTTT. It specifies CASSLGGSATNEKLFF. This chain connects TRBV5-1 to TRBJ1-4; weak D call: TRBD1 (5 bases). V was cut by 0 bases and J by 0 bases, with 9 bases left in between. This CDR3 has 16 amino acids. Germline lookup yields CDR1 SGHRS and CDR2 YFSETQ.

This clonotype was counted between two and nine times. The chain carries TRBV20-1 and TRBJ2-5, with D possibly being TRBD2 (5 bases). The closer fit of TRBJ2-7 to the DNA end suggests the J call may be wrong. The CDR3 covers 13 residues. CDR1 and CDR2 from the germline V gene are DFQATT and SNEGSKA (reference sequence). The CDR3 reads CSASGLPAYEQYF. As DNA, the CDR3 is TGCAGTGCTTCAGGACTCCCAGCCTACGAGCAGTACTTC.

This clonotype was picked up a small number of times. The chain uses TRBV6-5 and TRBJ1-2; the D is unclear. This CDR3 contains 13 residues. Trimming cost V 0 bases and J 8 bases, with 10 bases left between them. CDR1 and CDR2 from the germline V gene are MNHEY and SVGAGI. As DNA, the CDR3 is TGTGCCAGCAGTTACTCGAAGGCTCCCGGCTACACCTTC. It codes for CASSYSKAPGYTF.

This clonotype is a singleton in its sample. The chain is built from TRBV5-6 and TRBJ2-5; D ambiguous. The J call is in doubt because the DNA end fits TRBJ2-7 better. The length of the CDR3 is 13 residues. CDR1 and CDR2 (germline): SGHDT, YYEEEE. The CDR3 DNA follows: TGTGCCAGCAGCCCACTCCAAAATTACGAGCAGTACTTC. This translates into CASSPLQNYEQYF.

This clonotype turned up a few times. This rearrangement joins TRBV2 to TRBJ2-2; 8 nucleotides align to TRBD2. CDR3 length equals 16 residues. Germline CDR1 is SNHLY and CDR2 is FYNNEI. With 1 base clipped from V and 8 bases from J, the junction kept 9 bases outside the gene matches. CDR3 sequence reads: CASSEDGGSGRGELFF. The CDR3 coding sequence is TGTGCCAGCAGTGAAGACGGGGGAAGCGGGAGAGGGGAGCTGTTTTTT.

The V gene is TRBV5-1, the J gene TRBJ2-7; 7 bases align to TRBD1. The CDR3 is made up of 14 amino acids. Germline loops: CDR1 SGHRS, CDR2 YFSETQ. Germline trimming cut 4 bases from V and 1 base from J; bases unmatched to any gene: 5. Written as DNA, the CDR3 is TGCGCCAGCAGCCGGGGACAGTATTCCTACGAGCAGTACTTC. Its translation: CASSRGQYSYEQYF.

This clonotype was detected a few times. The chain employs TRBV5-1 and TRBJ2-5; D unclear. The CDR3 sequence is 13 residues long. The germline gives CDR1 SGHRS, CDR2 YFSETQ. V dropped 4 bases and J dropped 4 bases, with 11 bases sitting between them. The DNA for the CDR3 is TGCGCCAGCAGCCGAGTCGTTTCAGAGACCCAGTACTTC. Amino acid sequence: CASSRVVSETQYF.

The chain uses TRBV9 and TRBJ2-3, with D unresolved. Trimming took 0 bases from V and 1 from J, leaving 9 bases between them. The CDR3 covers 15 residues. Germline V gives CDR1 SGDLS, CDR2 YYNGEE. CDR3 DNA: TGTGCCAGCAGCGTAGAGGGTGGACGCACAGATACGCAGTATTTT. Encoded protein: CASSVEGGRTDTQYF.

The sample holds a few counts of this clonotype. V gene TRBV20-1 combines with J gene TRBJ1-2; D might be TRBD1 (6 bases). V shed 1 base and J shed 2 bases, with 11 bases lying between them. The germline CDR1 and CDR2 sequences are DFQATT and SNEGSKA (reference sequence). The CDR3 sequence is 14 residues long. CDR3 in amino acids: CSARVDRINYGYTF. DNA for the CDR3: TGCAGTGCTAGAGTCGACAGGATCAACTATGGCTACACCTTC.

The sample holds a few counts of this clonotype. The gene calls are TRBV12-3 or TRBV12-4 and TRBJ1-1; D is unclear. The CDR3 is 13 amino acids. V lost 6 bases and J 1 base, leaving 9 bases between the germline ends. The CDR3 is CASRGLGNTEAFF. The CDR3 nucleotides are TGTGCCAGCAGGGGATTAGGGAACACTGAAGCTTTCTTT.

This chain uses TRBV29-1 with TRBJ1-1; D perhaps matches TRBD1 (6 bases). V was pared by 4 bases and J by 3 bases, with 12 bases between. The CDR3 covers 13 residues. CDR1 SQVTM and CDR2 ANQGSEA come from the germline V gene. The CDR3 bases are TGCAGCGTTGTAAGGGGGGGTGACACTGAAGCTTTCTTT. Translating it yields CSVVRGGDTEAFF.

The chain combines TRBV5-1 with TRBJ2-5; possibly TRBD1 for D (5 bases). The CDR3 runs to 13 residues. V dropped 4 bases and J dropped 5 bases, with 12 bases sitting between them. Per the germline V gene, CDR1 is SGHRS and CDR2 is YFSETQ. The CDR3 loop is CASSDSQGETQYF. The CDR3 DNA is TGCGCCAGCAGCGACAGTCAAGGCGAGACCCAGTACTTC. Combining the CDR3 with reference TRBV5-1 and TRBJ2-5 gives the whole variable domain KAGVTQTPRYLIKTRGQQVTLSCSPISGHRSVSWYQQTPGQGLQFLFEYFSETQRNKGNFPGRFSGRQFSNSRSEMNVSTLELGDSALYLCASSDSQGETQYFGPGTRLLVL.